Listed below are T cell receptor beta chains from one sample, sequenced in a study of T cell responses to AZD1222 COVID-19 vaccine. Profiled with immunoSEQ multiplex PCR; TCRdb holds only in-frame clones, not every one. The sample records 95,000 to 150,000 clones, approximately 90% being singletons. Sequencing was performed on peripheral blood, taken on day 0 of AZD1222 vaccination. The source is an adult in good health. Each CDR3 is given with its conserved first and last residue. The D gene is left open where the match is weak. Not every row has a clone size; where given, it reads once, few, many or a size class.

cdr3_aa	cdr3_nt	j_call	v_call	clone_size	d_call	cdr3_length
CASSLRDRGSEQYF	TGCGCCAGCAGCTTGAGGGACAGGGGGTCCGAGCAGTACTTC	TRBJ2-7	TRBV5-1	NA	TRBD1	14
CASSYRSSGTYEQYF	TGTGCCAGCAGTTACAGGTCTAGTGGGACCTACGAGCAGTACTTC	TRBJ2-7	TRBV6-2/TRBV6-3	NA	NA	15
CASSFRASSDEQFF	TGCGCCAGCAGCTTTAGGGCCTCGTCCGATGAGCAGTTCTTC	TRBJ2-1	TRBV5-1	NA	NA	14
CASRIRGLRDGYTF	TGTGCCAGTCGAATCAGGGGGTTACGGGACGGCTACACCTTC	TRBJ1-2	TRBV19	NA	TRBD1	14
CASSAAGASGNTIYF	TGTGCCAGCAGTGCAGCAGGGGCCTCTGGAAACACCATATATTTT	TRBJ1-3	TRBV6-1	once	NA	15
CASKASGSGANVLTF	TGTGCCAGCAAGGCTAGCGGGAGTGGGGCCAACGTCCTGACTTTC	TRBJ2-6	TRBV11-3	NA	TRBD2	15
CASSSSGEVNEQYF	TGTGCCAGCAGCTCTAGCGGGGAAGTCAACGAGCAGTACTTC	TRBJ2-7	TRBV9	NA	TRBD2	14
CASSLSTGGSTEAFF	TGTGCCAGCAGTTTATCCACAGGGGGGAGCACTGAAGCTTTCTTT	TRBJ1-1	TRBV28	NA	TRBD1	15
CASSLDQRARGRSPLHF	TGTGCCAGCAGCTTAGATCAACGGGCCCGGGGACGTTCACCCCTCCACTTT	TRBJ1-6	TRBV11-2	NA	NA	17
CASSPGTSGISNEQFF	TGTGCCAGCAGCCCCGGGACTAGCGGGATTAGCAATGAGCAGTTCTTC	TRBJ2-1	TRBV5-4	once	TRBD2	16
CAWNRLDSTEAFF	TGTGCCTGGAACCGCCTAGACAGTACTGAAGCTTTCTTT	TRBJ1-1	TRBV30	NA	NA	13
CASSPPGTESNTEAFF	TGTGCCAGCAGCCCCCCGGGGACAGAGTCGAACACTGAAGCTTTCTTT	TRBJ1-1	TRBV7-8	once	TRBD1	16
CASSDNWYYEQYF	TGTGCCAGCAGTGACAACTGGTACTACGAGCAGTACTTC	TRBJ2-7	TRBV6-1	NA	NA	13
CASSFGTGPEAFF	TGTGCCAGCAGCTTCGGGACGGGACCTGAAGCTTTCTTT	TRBJ1-1	TRBV5-5	NA	NA	13
CASTGQFSNTGELFF	TGCGCCAGTACCGGGCAATTCTCGAACACCGGGGAGCTGTTTTTT	TRBJ2-2	TRBV5-1	once	NA	15
CASSQRLAGASYEQYF	TGTGCCAGCAGCCAGAGATTAGCGGGAGCCTCCTACGAGCAGTACTTC	TRBJ2-7	TRBV14	NA	TRBD2	16
CASSQGGAYEQYF	TGTGCCAGCAGCCAAGGGGGGGCCTACGAGCAGTACTTC	TRBJ2-7	TRBV3-1/TRBV3-2	NA	NA	13
CASMGETYEQYF	TGTGCCAGCATGGGGGAAACCTACGAGCAGTACTTC	TRBJ2-7	TRBV3-1/TRBV3-2	NA	NA	12
CASRAGRVYGYTF	TGTGCCAGCAGGGCAGGCAGAGTCTATGGCTACACCTTC	TRBJ1-2	TRBV28	once	NA	13
CASSKDRGDNEQFF	TGTGCCAGCAGCAAGGACAGGGGCGACAATGAGCAGTTCTTC	TRBJ2-1	TRBV7-9	NA	TRBD1	14
CASSLAEGLAGAPDEQFF	TGCGCCAGCAGCCTGGCGGAAGGACTAGCGGGAGCGCCGGATGAGCAGTTCTTC	TRBJ2-1	TRBV5-1	NA	TRBD2	18
CASRGDRANTGELFF	TGTGCCAGCAGGGGGGACAGGGCCAACACCGGGGAGCTGTTTTTT	TRBJ2-2	TRBV6-5	NA	TRBD1	15
CASSLDIPSMNTEAFF	TGCGCCAGCAGCTTGGATATCCCCTCTATGAACACTGAAGCTTTCTTT	TRBJ1-1	TRBV5-1	NA	NA	16
CASSVEQRGNTIYF	TGTGCCAGCAGCGTAGAGCAGCGCGGAAACACCATATATTTT	TRBJ1-3	TRBV9	NA	NA	14
CASSPRSTLSTDTQYF	TGTGCCAGCAGCCCTCGAAGTACTTTGAGCACAGATACGCAGTATTTT	TRBJ2-3	TRBV9	once	NA	16
CASRLGPRAGSYEQYF	TGTGCCAGCAGATTAGGGCCCAGGGCAGGTTCGTACGAGCAGTACTTC	TRBJ2-7	TRBV11-2	NA	NA	16
CASWDSRPSGNTIYF	TGTGCCAGCTGGGACAGCCGTCCGTCTGGAAACACCATATATTTT	TRBJ1-3	TRBV6-5	NA	TRBD1	15
CASSHGTRGEQFF	TGTGCCAGCAGCCATGGGACTAGAGGGGAGCAGTTCTTC	TRBJ2-1	TRBV3-1/TRBV3-2	few	TRBD2	13
CASSLEGSFSYNEQFF	TGTGCCAGCAGCTTAGAGGGGTCCTTTTCCTACAATGAGCAGTTCTTC	TRBJ2-1	TRBV7-9	NA	NA	16
CASSVGSRDGAGELFF	TGTGCCAGCAGCGTAGGATCCCGGGATGGGGCCGGGGAGCTGTTTTTT	TRBJ2-2	TRBV9	NA	NA	16
CASSVGEYGYTF	TGCGCCAGCAGTGTAGGCGAATATGGCTACACCTTC	TRBJ1-2	TRBV10-2	NA	NA	12
CASTLSYEQYF	TGTGCCAGCACTCTTTCCTACGAGCAGTACTTC	TRBJ2-7	TRBV6-5	NA	NA	11
CAWSWTGGKSNQPQHF	TGTGCCTGGAGTTGGACAGGGGGGAAGAGCAATCAGCCCCAGCATTTT	TRBJ1-5	TRBV30	NA	TRBD1	16
CASSPASGTHDYNEQFF	TGTGCCAGCAGCCCGGCTAGCGGGACCCACGACTACAATGAGCAGTTCTTC	TRBJ2-1	TRBV5-4	NA	TRBD2	17
CASSIGADAFYGYTF	TGTGCCAGCAGCATTGGGGCGGACGCCTTCTATGGCTACACCTTC	TRBJ1-2	TRBV3-1/TRBV3-2	NA	NA	15
CASSQGDRGEQYF	TGTGCCAGCAGCCAAGGGGACAGGGGTGAGCAGTACTTC	TRBJ2-7	TRBV3-1/TRBV3-2	NA	TRBD1	13
CASSLGREPEAFF	TGTGCCAGCAGCTTGGGACGGGAACCTGAAGCTTTCTTT	TRBJ1-1	TRBV5-4	NA	NA	13
CASSASGRTQYF	TGTGCCAGCAGCGCTAGCGGGAGGACCCAGTACTTC	TRBJ2-5	TRBV7-2	NA	TRBD2	12
CASTAERGSLTDTQYF	TGTGCCAGCACCGCCGAGCGGGGTAGTCTGACAGATACGCAGTATTTT	TRBJ2-3	TRBV2	NA	TRBD2	16
CASSRDRTGGYTF	TGTGCCAGCAGCCGGGACCGGACGGGTGGCTACACCTTC	TRBJ1-2	TRBV5-6	NA	NA	13
CASSFGGAYEQYF	TGTGCCAGCAGCTTCGGCGGGGCCTACGAGCAGTACTTC	TRBJ2-7	TRBV7-8	NA	NA	13
CASSRGREETQYF	TGCGCCAGCAGCCGCGGTCGTGAAGAGACCCAGTACTTC	TRBJ2-5	TRBV5-1	NA	NA	13
CASSRMGRDVTGELFF	TGTGCCAGCAGCCGTATGGGGCGGGACGTTACCGGGGAGCTGTTTTTT	TRBJ2-2	TRBV9	NA	NA	16